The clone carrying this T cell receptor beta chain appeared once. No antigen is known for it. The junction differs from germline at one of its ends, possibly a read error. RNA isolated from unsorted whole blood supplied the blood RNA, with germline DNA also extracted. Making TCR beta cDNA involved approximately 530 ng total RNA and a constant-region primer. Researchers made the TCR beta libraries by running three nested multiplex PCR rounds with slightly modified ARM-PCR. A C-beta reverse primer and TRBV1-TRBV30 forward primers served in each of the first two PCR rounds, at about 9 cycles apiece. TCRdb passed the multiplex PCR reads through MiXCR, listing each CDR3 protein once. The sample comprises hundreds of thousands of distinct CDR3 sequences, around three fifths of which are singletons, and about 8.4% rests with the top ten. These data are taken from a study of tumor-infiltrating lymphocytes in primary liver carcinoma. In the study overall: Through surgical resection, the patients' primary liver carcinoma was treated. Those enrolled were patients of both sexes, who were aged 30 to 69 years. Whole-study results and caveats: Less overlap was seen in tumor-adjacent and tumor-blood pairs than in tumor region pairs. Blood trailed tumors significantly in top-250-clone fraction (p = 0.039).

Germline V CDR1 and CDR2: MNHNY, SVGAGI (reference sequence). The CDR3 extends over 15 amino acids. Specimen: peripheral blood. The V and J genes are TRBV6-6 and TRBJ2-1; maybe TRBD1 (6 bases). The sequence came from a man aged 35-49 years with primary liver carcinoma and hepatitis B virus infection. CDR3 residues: CANRTLTGSHNEQFF. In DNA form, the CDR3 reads TGTGCCAACAGGACTTTGACAGGCTCCCACAATGAGCAGTTCTTC.